This TCR beta chain was documented in a study of early T cells in non-severe SARS-CoV-2 infection. For the study at large: Investigators sequenced bulk RNA drawn from unsorted whole blood, and chains remained unpaired. Regarding the study as a whole: VDJdb matching skewed toward anti-spike CD8 responses, missing private and CD4 specificities.

In this sample, this clonotype turned up many times. Its target is unknown. This CDR3 is built from 15 residues. In germline, CDR1 is SGHRS, CDR2 YFSETQ. Trimming removed 4 bases at V and 3 bases at J, with 14 bases between. Individual cDNA molecules were tagged with unique molecular identifiers. From the 5' RACE reads, TCRdb called clonotypes with MiXCR, one entry per CDR3 protein. This sample has tens of thousands of distinct CDR3 sequences, with around 14% found just once. This chain uses TRBV5-1 with TRBJ2-1; tentatively, D is TRBD2 (6 bases). Sample: whole blood. The clonotype originates from an adult who was a healthcare worker with PCR-confirmed SARS-CoV-2 infection or an uninfected control (not recorded which). The CDR3 DNA is TGCGCCAGCAGCCCGCTTAGCGGCTACTACAATGAGCAGTTCTTC. It translates to CASSPLSGYYNEQFF. The whole variable domain, filled in from reference TRBV5-1 and TRBJ2-1, reads KAGVTQTPRYLIKTRGQQVTLSCSPISGHRSVSWYQQTPGQGLQFLFEYFSETQRNKGNFPGRFSGRQFSNSRSEMNVSTLELGDSALYLCASSPLSGYYNEQFFGPGTRLTVL.